This T cell receptor (beta chain) was recorded in a study of brain T cells in children with intractable seizures. The assay was immunoSEQ multiplex PCR, and TCRdb's table has in-frame clones only and misses some. Counted here are around 340,000 clones, 93% occurring once; the ten biggest clones make up 5.7%. Time point specified: blood from clinic visit 5 months post-surgery; TSC patient then seizure free. The sequenced cases were selected for having the highest brain T cell transcript signatures. Patients received at least one anti-epileptic drug before surgery. Study-wide points: Viral specificity was inferred only from CDR3 similarity; HCMV serostatus was unknown. Pre- and post-surgery blood differed in depth, so pre-surgery absences may be undersampling.

The CDR3 covers 17 residues. The V and J ends lost 7 bases and 0 bases, in that order; junction bases with no gene match: 7. Germline V gene lookup returns CDR1 ENHRY and CDR2 SYGVKD. With respect to this clone: Its target is unknown.

Source: peripheral blood, taken around 5 months after surgery. The receptor comes from a boy younger than two with tuberous sclerosis and intractable seizures. The chain joins TRBV10-3 to TRBJ2-6; 9 bases align to TRBD1. CDR3 nucleotides: TGTGCCATCAACCCGGGACAGGGAAGCTCTGGGGCCAACGTCCTGACTTTC. This sequence encodes CAINPGQGSSGANVLTF.